This T cell receptor beta chain was sequenced in a study of immune evolution from preneoplasia to lung adenocarcinoma. Study information: HLA loss of heterozygosity: 7% AIS, about 15% MIA, 30% to 35% ADC, none AAH.

Patient tissue came from resections in Japan or China, 2014–2017. After pathologic assessment, macro-dissection selected premalignant or tumor cells for extraction. CDR3 length equals 15 residues. V dropped 4 bases and J dropped 4 bases, with 15 bases sitting between them. Germline CDR1 SGDLS, CDR2 YYNGEE. TCRdb's table, derived via immunoSEQ multiplex PCR, lists solely in-frame clones and lacks some. Found here are more than 3,500 clones, about three quarters of them singletons; the top ten hold 11%. Sequencing was done on a sample of FFPE minimally invasive lung adenocarcinoma tissue. The chain links TRBV9 to TRBJ1-5, with D unclear. The clonotype comes from a person aged 65-85 years with lung adenocarcinoma. Here the CDR3 reads CASSPSPGLNQPQHF. CDR3 nucleotide sequence: TGTGCCAGCAGCCCAAGCCCAGGACTAAATCAGCCCCAGCATTTT.